This paragraph covers one T cell receptor beta chain sequence. This clone appeared a single time. Its antigen is still unknown. Base qualities are not recorded, but no much larger clone differs from it by a single base. V was cut back by 4 bases and J by 0 bases, leaving a gap of 8 bases between them. The CDR3 numbers 14 residues from cysteine through phenylalanine. Of all the DNA, just the CDR3 is kept, 42 bases in frame from base 1. From the germline V gene, CDR1 is SGHRS and CDR2 is YFSETQ. These data belong to a study of T cell responses to AZD1222 COVID-19 vaccine listed by TCRdb under 2021. For the wider study: A total of 230 to 250 trial participants underwent TCR sequencing, of whom approximately 200 had received two doses of AZD1222 and around 25 had received two doses of the MenACWY control vaccine. Trial participants were enrolled by age into subgroups of 18-55, 56-69 and 70-plus years, and around 150, 28 and 57 TCR-sequenced participants, respectively, were included in these subgroups. The study at large found these results: Conclusions about previously exposed vaccinees are limited, since just 5 to 7 AZD1222 recipients were seropositive for SARS-CoV-2 at baseline. The 56-69-year group was small, and its depth increase did not reach significance, likely because of low power. The whole spike protein was spanned by vaccine-associated CD4 TCRs, and dominant responses were seen in regions 160-218 and 743-854. Most participants were white British and females outnumbered males, and the authors suggested that clonal diversity may have been underestimated. After two AZD1222 doses, both the breadth and the depth of spike-specific TCRs were significantly higher than at day 0 and than in MenACWY recipients. Because no samples from the day 14 peak response were available, repertoires could be characterized only after the peak T cell response. Nearly half of unique spike-specific TCRs reportedly recognized epitopes outside regions mutated in the B.1.351 and B.1.1.7 variants.

This specimen's time point label, per the study, means: about 28 days (+/-7) after the second vaccine dose. AZD1222 recipients with second doses at about 4 weeks or about 12 weeks were pooled, because spike-specific TCR depth and breadth did not differ between schedules. The vaccinee samples were drawn from two UK trials, COV001 and COV002, one of which was a single-blind randomized controlled phase 2/3 trial testing AZD1222 (ChAdOx1 nCoV-19) in healthy adults. For TCRbeta chain sequencing, PBMC samples were collected from trial participants at day 0 and at day 28 after the second dose. The CDR3 regions of human TCRbeta chains were subjected to immunosequencing. From the authors' description of their analysis: Repertoire TCRs were matched against a reference library of SARS-CoV-2-specific TCRs generated with the MIRA antigen-specificity platform. Breadth meant the fraction of unique TCRs that were SARS-CoV-2-associated, whereas depth meant the fraction of total T cells that were SARS-CoV-2-associated. Each spike-specific TCR was assigned to its reactive spike region and to a CD4 or CD8 class using the MIRA data. Log10-transformed breadth and depth values were compared by one-way ANOVA with Sidak's multiple comparisons tests. This is the immuneACCESS table as TCRdb keeps it, with only in-frame sequences that have V and J called. A part of the clones is gone; compared with another copy, unresolved V genes explain less than half, and the rest is unexplained. V, J and clone size reflect that table, while D and trimming were determined from the DNA. Present in this sample are around 78,000 clones, 85% to 90% of which were seen just once. Over 1.2% of the sample is in the top ten clones.

The sequenced sample was peripheral blood, obtained 28 days after the second AZD1222 dose. This chain joins TRBV5-1 to TRBJ1-3; the D gene is unclear. The sequence came from an adult who received the AZD1222 COVID-19 vaccine. This receptor has the CDR3 CASSLPSSGNTIYF. The nucleotides are TGCGCCAGCAGCCTTCCGTCCTCTGGAAACACCATATATTTT.